This entry lists 25 T cell receptor beta chains sequenced from one sample in a study of somatic mutations in cytotoxic T cells in rheumatoid arthritis. Clones were read by immunoSEQ multiplex PCR, and TCRdb kept only the in-frame ones, dropping some. Altogether under 4,000 clones are present, around 83% being singletons, with the ten largest covering approximately 15%. The sequencing sample was made of CD8+ T cells sorted from blood. These receptors originate from a woman aged 45-65 years with rheumatoid arthritis.

The chain couples TRBV6-8 to TRBJ2-7; 8 bases agree with TRBD2. The CDR3 consists of 19 residues. J was trimmed by 2 bases and V by 2 bases; bases with no gene match: 17. Germline V CDR1 and CDR2: MNHGY, SAAAGT. CDR3 amino acids: CASSYTTPHGLARAYEQYF. The DNA of the CDR3 is TGTGCCAGCAGTTACACCACCCCACATGGACTAGCAAGAGCCTACGAGCAGTACTTC.

This rearrangement joins TRBV5-1 to TRBJ2-1; 7 bases line up with TRBD2. The length of the CDR3 is 16 residues. V shed 0 bases, J shed 3 bases, and the junction held 6 bases outside the gene matches. Per the germline V gene, CDR1 is SGHRS and CDR2 is YFSETQ. This chain's CDR3 is CASSLGLAVYYNEQFF. The CDR3 nucleotides are TGCGCCAGCAGCTTGGGGCTAGCGGTTTACTACAATGAGCAGTTCTTC.

This chain links TRBV19 with TRBJ1-3, with D possibly TRBD1 on 5 matching bases. The V gene's germline CDR1 is LNHDA and CDR2 SQIVND (reference sequence). The CDR3 extends over 15 amino acids. Trimming took off 3 bases at V and 8 bases at J, with 17 bases between the two ends. The CDR3, as DNA: TGTGCCAGTAGTATCGAGGAGTCGGGGGACGACACCATATATTTT. Its translation: CASSIEESGDDTIYF. The variable domain in full, with the rest retrieved from reference TRBV19 and TRBJ1-3, is DGGITQSPKYLFRKEGQNVTLSCEQNLNHDAMYWYRQDPGQGLRLIYYSQIVNDFQKGDIAEGYSVSREKKESFPLTVTSAQKNPTAFYLCASSIEESGDDTIYFGEGSWLTVV.

This clone has just one count. V and J are TRBV18 and TRBJ1-1, with D uncertain. This CDR3 has 14 amino acids. The germline V gene has CDR1 KGHSH and CDR2 LQKENI. The germline V and J ends were trimmed by 3 bases and 1 base, with 9 bases remaining between them. CDR3 DNA sequence: TGTGCCAGCTCACCGTTCACAGCGAACACTGAAGCTTTCTTT. This encodes CASSPFTANTEAFF.

The rearrangement joins TRBV7-3 to TRBJ1-2, with D tentatively TRBD1 (5 bases). The germline V gene has CDR1 SGHTA and CDR2 FQGTGA. The CDR3 length is 13 residues. V gave up 4 bases and J gave up 2 bases, with 8 bases separating them. CDR3 loop: CASSSDTNYGYTF. The DNA of the CDR3 is TGTGCCAGCAGCTCGGACACGAACTATGGCTACACCTTC.

V is TRBV28 and J is TRBJ2-7; maybe TRBD1 (5 bases). V was trimmed by 5 bases and J by 6 bases, leaving 8 bases between them. The CDR3 sequence is 11 residues long. The germline V gene has CDR1 MDHEN and CDR2 SYDVKM. The CDR3 coding sequence is TGTGCCAGCAGTCCAACAGGCGAGCAGTACTTC. Residues: CASSPTGEQYF.

In this sample, this clone turned up a few times. J is TRBJ2-7 and V is TRBV4-1; D possibly corresponds to TRBD2 (6 bases). The CDR3 length is 14 residues. CDR1 MGHRA and CDR2 YSYEKL come from the germline V gene. V gave up 5 bases and J gave up 3 bases, with 14 bases separating them. The DNA of the CDR3 is TGCGCCAGCAGCTCCCGACTAGAGGGCTACGAGCAGTACTTC. It codes for CASSSRLEGYEQYF.

V and J are TRBV10-3 and TRBJ1-2; D unclear. Germline CDR1 and CDR2: ENHRY and SYGVKD. The CDR3 has 14 amino acids. Trimming shortened V by 0 bases and J by 6 bases, and 11 bases separated the two germline ends. CDR3: CAISESGLGDGYTF. As DNA, the CDR3 is TGTGCCATCAGTGAGTCTGGATTGGGAGATGGCTACACCTTC.

The chain uses TRBV9 and TRBJ2-1; TRBD2 is a possible D gene (5 bases). The CDR3 spans 13 residues. Germline V gene data show CDR1 as SGDLS and CDR2 as YYNGEE. V lost 2 bases, J lost 8 bases, and 11 bases lay in between. This chain's CDR3 is CASSVGLADEQFF. The DNA of the CDR3 is TGTGCCAGCAGCGTTGGGCTAGCCGATGAGCAGTTCTTC.

The chain employs TRBV28 and TRBJ2-7; no reliable D call. Germline values: CDR1 MDHEN, CDR2 SYDVKM. V gave up 4 bases and J gave up 7 bases, with 8 bases separating them. The CDR3 is made up of 11 amino acids. The DNA of the CDR3 is TGTGCCAGCAGTTCTCCGGTGGAGCAGTACTTC. Amino acids: CASSSPVEQYF.

The genes are TRBV15 and TRBJ1-5; 7 bases line up with TRBD1. Looked up from germline, CDR1 is LNHNV and CDR2 is YYDKDF (reference sequence). Losses at the gene ends were 3 bases for V and 4 bases for J; bases not matched to a gene: 6. The CDR3 covers 15 residues. This chain's CDR3 is CATSSRTGLNQPQHF. The CDR3 coding sequence is TGTGCCACCAGCAGTAGGACAGGATTAAATCAGCCCCAGCATTTT.

Comments on this clone: One junction end does not reproduce the germline sequence, and a read error may be involved. The chain couples TRBV5-6 to TRBJ2-7; the match to TRBD1 covers 9 bases. The CDR3 runs 15 residues. Per the germline V gene, CDR1 is SGHDT and CDR2 is YYEEEE. The CDR3 spells CASSQFETGGYEQYF. Written as DNA, the CDR3 is TGCGCCAGCAGCCAATTCGAGACAGGGGGCTACGAGCAGTACTTC.

V is TRBV28 and J is TRBJ2-2; the D is unclear. CDR1 and CDR2 from the germline V gene are MDHEN and SYDVKM. The CDR3 has 14 residues. V lost 5 bases to trimming and J lost 0 bases, with 7 bases between them. CDR3 loop: CASSPLSNTGELFF. Here the CDR3 DNA reads TGTGCCAGCAGTCCACTCTCGAACACCGGGGAGCTGTTTTTT.

The V and J genes are TRBV7-6 and TRBJ1-1, with no clear D. This CDR3 has 16 amino acids. The V end lost 3 bases, the J end lost 3 bases, and 17 bases lay between the germline ends. Germline V lookup: CDR1 SGHVS, CDR2 FNYEAQ. CDR3 in amino acids: CASSFRAGTMDTEAFF. Here the CDR3 DNA reads TGTGCCAGCAGCTTCAGAGCGGGAACCATGGACACTGAAGCTTTCTTT.

The V call is TRBV29-1, the J call TRBJ2-7, with 8 bases lining up with TRBD2. V lost 3 bases and J lost 4; bases outside the gene matches: 5. Germline-derived CDR1 and CDR2 are SQVTM and ANQGSEA. The CDR3 is made up of 13 amino acids. This CDR3 reads CSVEGLEGYEQYF. The CDR3 nucleotides are TGCAGCGTTGAGGGACTAGAAGGGTACGAGCAGTACTTC.

This chain uses TRBV6-5 with TRBJ2-1, with TRBD2 identical over 7 bases. Germline-derived CDR1 and CDR2 are MNHEY and SVGAGI. The CDR3 has 14 residues. J lost 8 bases, V lost 3 bases, and 7 bases had no gene match. Written as DNA, the CDR3 is TGTGCCAGCAGTTATGTTCCTAGCGGCCATGAGCAGTTCTTC. Amino acids: CASSYVPSGHEQFF.

This clone was seen a handful of times. The chain has TRBV7-6 and TRBJ2-7; 7 nucleotides agree with TRBD1. After removal of 0 bases from V and 1 base from J, the junction contained 6 bases not matched to a gene. Germline-derived CDR1 and CDR2 are SGHVS and FNYEAQ. The CDR3 runs 16 residues. CDR3 sequence reads: CASSLAGRGMSYEQYF. CDR3 in DNA: TGTGCCAGCAGCTTAGCGGGCAGGGGGATGTCCTACGAGCAGTACTTC.

This clone was counted a few times. The V call is TRBV28, the J call TRBJ2-5; 9 positions agree with TRBD2. Germline V CDR1 and CDR2: MDHEN, SYDVKM. V lost 8 bases to trimming and J lost 6 bases; unmatched junction nucleotides: 16. There are 16 residues in the CDR3. CDR3 loop: CASDTKIISGSQTQYF. CDR3 nucleotide sequence: TGTGCCAGCGACACAAAGATTATTAGCGGGAGTCAGACCCAGTACTTC. Together with reference TRBV28 and TRBJ2-5, the CDR3 gives the full variable domain: DVKVTQSSRYLVKRTGEKVFLECVQDMDHENMFWYRQDPGLGLRLIYFSYDVKMKEKGDIPEGYSVSREKKERFSLILESASTNQTSMYLCASDTKIISGSQTQYFGPGTRLLVL.

The chain couples TRBV6-4 to TRBJ2-3, with 9 bases that match TRBD2. CDR1 and CDR2 from the germline V gene are MRHNA and SNTAGT. This CDR3 is 15 amino acids long. V was pared by 5 bases and J by 0 bases, with 3 bases of the junction left unmatched. The CDR3 DNA sequence: TGTGCCAGCAGTTTCACTAGCGGGAGCACAGATACGCAGTATTTT. Protein product: CASSFTSGSTDTQYF.

The chain employs TRBV27 and TRBJ1-4, with D unresolved. Germline CDR1 and CDR2: MNHEY and SMNVEV (reference sequence). CDR3 length: 15 amino acids. Trimming left V 4 bases short and J 0 bases short, with 9 bases between. The DNA for the CDR3 is TGTGCCAGCAGTTCCCTTCGGGCAACTAATGAAAAACTGTTTTTT. Residues: CASSSLRATNEKLFF.

CDR3 protein: CASSQIFGNQPQHF. In DNA form, the CDR3 reads TGCGCCAGCAGCCAGATCTTCGGGAATCAGCCCCAGCATTTT. The rearrangement links TRBV4-1 to TRBJ1-5; D gene unclear. This CDR3 region has 14 residues. V was clipped by 3 bases and J by 4 bases, with 10 bases between them. Germline CDR1 and CDR2: MGHRA and YSYEKL.

The chain combines TRBV7-8 with TRBJ2-7; 7 bases map to TRBD1. V shed 5 bases and J 5 bases; nucleotides not matched to a gene: 6. The germline V gene encodes CDR1 SGHVS and CDR2 FQNEAQ. The CDR3 spans 13 residues. The CDR3 is CASSRATGNEQYF. CDR3 nucleotide sequence: TGTGCCAGCAGCCGAGCGACAGGGAACGAGCAGTACTTC.

CDR3 sequence: CASSATGGDYEQYF. The CDR3 DNA reads TGTGCCAGCAGCGCGACAGGGGGCGACTACGAGCAGTACTTC. The rearrangement links TRBV9 to TRBJ2-7, with 10 bases lining up with TRBD1. Germline V gene sequence: CDR1 SGDLS, CDR2 YYNGEE. V trimming: 3 bases; J trimming: 3 bases; junction bases outside the gene matches: 3. CDR3 size: 14 residues. Combining the CDR3 with reference TRBV9 and TRBJ2-7 gives the whole variable domain DSGVTQTPKHLITATGQRVTLRCSPRSGDLSVYWYQQSLDQGLQFLIQYYNGEERAKGNILERFSAQQFPDLHSELNLSSLELGDSALYFCASSATGGDYEQYFGPGTRLTVT.

The chain employs TRBV27 and TRBJ2-7, with D unclear. Trimming removed 1 base at V and 6 bases at J, with 16 bases between. The CDR3 runs to 15 residues. Germline V gives CDR1 MNHEY, CDR2 SMNVEV (reference sequence). The CDR3: CASSLYGGAESEQYF. The DNA of the CDR3 is TGTGCCAGCAGTTTATATGGCGGAGCAGAAAGCGAGCAGTACTTC.

This chain connects TRBV9 to TRBJ1-3; D gene uncertain. V was trimmed by 0 bases and J by 4 bases, leaving 8 bases between them. CDR1 SGDLS and CDR2 YYNGEE come from the germline V gene. The CDR3 is 14 residues long. CDR3: CASSVGSGGNTIYF. CDR3 sequence (DNA): TGTGCCAGCAGCGTAGGGTCAGGCGGAAACACCATATATTTT.